Listed here is a single TCR beta chain. Its matching antigen is unknown. A much larger clone lies a single base off, so this may be a read error. Healthy Russian Caucasian donors spanned ages about 6 to 100 years. Alongside a J-beta primer mix, a sample-barcoded 5' primer served in a second PCR lasting roughly 6 to 12 cycles. Using its own MiXCR run on the 5' RACE reads, TCRdb lists one record per CDR3 protein. The sample consists of fewer than 750,000 distinct CDR3 sequences, 45% to 60% of them appearing once. The data stem from a study of blood T cells in healthy people across ages. Study-wide results and limits: Observed TCR beta diversity showed a strong correlation with the percentage of naive T cells as measured by flow cytometry. Changes seen in expanded clonotypes were possibly confounded by donor CMV status left unknown.

The CDR3 extends over 14 amino acids. V dropped 5 bases and J dropped 1 base, with 11 bases sitting between them. From germline, CDR1 is SGHTA and CDR2 FQGNSA. The sequence derives from a woman older than 75 in good health. This chain uses TRBV7-2 with TRBJ2-5, with a tentative D call TRBD2 (6 bases). Sample: blood. The CDR3 spells CASSLRGTQETQYF. In nucleotides, the CDR3 is TGTGCCAGCAGCCTCCGCGGGACCCAAGAGACCCAGTACTTC.